This TCR beta chain was sequenced for a study of blood T cell repertoires in COVID-19. TCRdb keeps only in-frame clones here, not all; method: immunoSEQ multiplex PCR. The sample includes roughly 260,000 clones, about 90% of them seen just once. Sequencing input: PBMCs or T cells enriched from blood (not recorded which). The TCR sequence derives from a woman in her thirties with acute COVID-19.

The CDR3 DNA follows: TGCGCCAGCAGCCAAGATCTAAAACAGGGTTCCTACGAGCAGTACTTC. It is translated as CASSQDLKQGSYEQYF. The J gene is TRBJ2-7, the V gene TRBV4-1; perhaps TRBD1 as D (6 bases). Trimming pared 0 bases from V and 1 base from J, leaving 13 bases between. CDR1 and CDR2 (germline): MGHRA, YSYEKL. The CDR3 has 16 residues.